These 7 T cell receptor beta chains were all obtained from the same sample, sequenced in a study of blood T cell repertoires in COVID-19. Libraries were prepared by immunoSEQ multiplex PCR; TCRdb keeps only in-frame clonotypes and omits some of them. The sample has roughly 260,000 clones; 91% are singletons. The sequenced material came from peripheral blood. Receptors originate from a person under 30 with COVID-19, enrolled during active disease.

The chain combines TRBV24-1 with TRBJ1-1, with D perhaps matching TRBD1 (6 bases). From germline, CDR1 is KGHDR and CDR2 SFDVKD. V was shortened by 2 bases and J by 4 bases, with 16 bases between the two germline ends. The CDR3 extends over 16 amino acids. The CDR3 bases are TGTGCCACCAGTGATTCCGGGGGGGGCCGTGGCACTGAAGCTTTCTTT. It specifies CATSDSGGGRGTEAFF.

The chain links TRBV7-8 to TRBJ1-1; a weak D match, TRBD1 (5 bases). This CDR3 region has 12 residues. From germline, CDR1 is SGHVS and CDR2 FQNEAQ. V was clipped by 2 bases and J by 8 bases, with 9 bases between them. Written as DNA, the CDR3 is TGTGCCAGCAGCTTAAAAAGACAGGAAGCTTTCTTT. This gives the protein CASSLKRQEAFF.

This clone was seen a few times. The chain links TRBV14 to TRBJ2-2; 12 nucleotides agree with TRBD2. Germline-derived CDR1 and CDR2 are SGHDN and FVKESK. The trim removed 4 bases at V and 13 bases at J, leaving 4 bases unmatched. CDR3 size: 13 residues. The CDR3 nucleotides read TGTGCCAGCAGCCTACTAGCGGGAGGCGGGCTGTTTTTT. Translation: CASSLLAGGGLFF.

This clone was recorded a few times. V is TRBV6-5 and J is TRBJ1-1; a weak D match, TRBD1 (6 bases). The germline CDR1 and CDR2 sequences are MNHEY and SVGAGI. The CDR3 loop spans 13 amino acids. With 5 bases removed from V and 4 bases from J, the gap between germline ends came to 11 bases. The DNA for the CDR3 is TGTGCCAGCAGTCGCCAGGGGAGCACTGAAGCTTTCTTT. Its translation: CASSRQGSTEAFF.

This chain links TRBV3-1 (or the pseudogene TRBV3-2) with TRBJ1-6, with D unresolved. The CDR3 has 13 residues. Germline V gives CDR1 LGHDT, CDR2 YNNKEL (reference sequence). V was cut by 0 bases and J by 14 bases, with 11 bases left in between. This chain's CDR3 is CASSQDTASSLHF. The DNA of the CDR3 is TGTGCCAGCAGCCAAGATACCGCGTCTTCCCTCCACTTT.

The chain carries TRBV9 and TRBJ1-1, with D possibly matching TRBD1 (6 bases). The CDR3 consists of 15 residues. V dropped 1 base and J dropped 0 bases, with 10 bases sitting between them. The germline gives CDR1 SGDLS, CDR2 YYNGEE. CDR3 coding DNA: TGTGCCAGCAGCGTAACCGACAGGATGAACACTGAAGCTTTCTTT. Translation: CASSVTDRMNTEAFF.

The genes are TRBV10-3 and TRBJ1-4, with a possible D match to TRBD1 (5 bases). V lost 4 bases, J lost 8 bases, and 11 bases lay in between. Germline V gene lookup returns CDR1 ENHRY and CDR2 SYGVKD. This CDR3 is built from 13 residues. This CDR3 is CAISAREGEKLFF. DNA of the CDR3: TGTGCCATCAGTGCCAGGGAGGGAGAAAAACTGTTTTTT.